A selection of T cell receptor beta chains follows, all from one sample in a study of blood T cell repertoires in COVID-19. TCRdb keeps only in-frame clones here, not all; method: immunoSEQ multiplex PCR. The data show under 95,000 clones, with almost 85% seen just once and roughly 11% held by the top ten. The material sequenced was peripheral blood. All receptors come from a man over 45 with acute or convalescent COVID-19. CDR3s include the opening cysteine and the closing phenylalanine or tryptophan. The order of the fields is J gene, D gene, V gene, clone size, CDR3 protein, CDR3 DNA. A D gene is named only where the DNA matches it firmly. Rows may omit the clone size; those that give it use once, few, many or a size class.

j_gene: TRBJ1-6; d_gene: .; v_gene: TRBV5-1; abundance: .; CDR3aa: CASSKDSQSSYNSPLHF; CDR3nt: TGCGCCAGCAGTAAAGACTCCCAAAGCTCCTATAATTCACCCCTCCACTTT
j_gene: TRBJ1-1; d_gene: TRBD1; v_gene: TRBV14; abundance: few; CDR3aa: CASSHRDSYMNTEAFF; CDR3nt: TGTGCCAGCAGCCACCGGGACAGCTACATGAACACTGAAGCTTTCTTT
j_gene: TRBJ1-6; d_gene: TRBD1; v_gene: TRBV3-1/TRBV3-2; abundance: .; CDR3aa: CASSQKIGQGARPLHF; CDR3nt: TGTGCCAGCAGCCAAAAGATTGGGCAGGGGGCGCGACCCCTCCACTTT
j_gene: TRBJ1-3; d_gene: .; v_gene: TRBV6-6; abundance: .; CDR3aa: CASRMAESGNTIYF; CDR3nt: TGTGCCAGCAGGATGGCGGAATCTGGAAACACCATATATTTT
j_gene: TRBJ1-1; d_gene: .; v_gene: TRBV12-3/TRBV12-4; abundance: .; CDR3aa: CASSQLNTEAFF; CDR3nt: TGTGCCAGCAGTCAGTTGAACACTGAAGCTTTCTTT
j_gene: TRBJ2-7; d_gene: .; v_gene: TRBV4-3; abundance: few; CDR3aa: CASSQDSRSLDEQYF; CDR3nt: TGCGCCAGCAGCCAAGATTCCAGGTCTCTTGACGAGCAGTACTTC
j_gene: TRBJ2-2; d_gene: .; v_gene: TRBV28; abundance: .; CDR3aa: CASLWGANTGELFF; CDR3nt: TGTGCCAGCCTCTGGGGAGCGAACACCGGGGAGCTGTTTTTT
j_gene: TRBJ1-1; d_gene: .; v_gene: TRBV3-1/TRBV3-2; abundance: once; CDR3aa: CASSQVGGNTEAFF; CDR3nt: TGTGCCAGCAGCCAAGTAGGGGGGAACACTGAAGCTTTCTTT
j_gene: TRBJ1-4; d_gene: .; v_gene: TRBV5-1; abundance: .; CDR3aa: CASRPDKADEKLFF; CDR3nt: TGCGCCAGCAGACCCGACAAAGCGGATGAAAAACTGTTTTTT
j_gene: TRBJ2-5; d_gene: .; v_gene: TRBV6-2/TRBV6-3; abundance: .; CDR3aa: CASSRRSQTQYF; CDR3nt: TGTGCCAGCAGCAGGAGGAGCCAGACCCAGTACTTC
j_gene: TRBJ1-5; d_gene: TRBD1; v_gene: TRBV5-5; abundance: .; CDR3aa: CASSSGQDNQPQHF; CDR3nt: TGTGCCAGCAGCTCCGGACAGGACAATCAGCCCCAGCATTTT
j_gene: TRBJ2-7; d_gene: TRBD1; v_gene: TRBV9; abundance: .; CDR3aa: CASSPLPTTGDEQYF; CDR3nt: TGTGCCAGCAGCCCCCTCCCTACGACAGGGGACGAGCAGTACTTC
j_gene: TRBJ1-4; d_gene: .; v_gene: TRBV28; abundance: .; CDR3aa: CASLPGGAAEKLFF; CDR3nt: TGTGCCAGCTTACCGGGAGGAGCGGCTGAAAAACTGTTTTTT
j_gene: TRBJ2-6; d_gene: .; v_gene: TRBV4-2; abundance: .; CDR3aa: CASSQGGTSGANVLTF; CDR3nt: TGTGCCAGCAGCCAAGGTGGTACTTCTGGGGCCAACGTCCTGACTTTC
j_gene: TRBJ2-5; d_gene: TRBD2; v_gene: TRBV7-8; abundance: .; CDR3aa: CASSFLAGGYQETQYF; CDR3nt: TGTGCCAGCAGCTTCCTAGCGGGAGGTTACCAAGAGACCCAGTACTTC
j_gene: TRBJ2-5; d_gene: TRBD2; v_gene: TRBV7-2; abundance: .; CDR3aa: CASSLSSGLQTQYF; CDR3nt: TGTGCCAGCAGCTTATCTAGCGGGCTTCAGACCCAGTACTTC
j_gene: TRBJ1-3; d_gene: .; v_gene: TRBV25-1; abundance: once; CDR3aa: CASSEGTSGNTIYF; CDR3nt: TGTGCCAGCAGTGAGGGCACCTCTGGAAACACCATATATTTT
j_gene: TRBJ1-6; d_gene: .; v_gene: TRBV4-1; abundance: .; CDR3aa: CASSQPTGGSEAPLHF; CDR3nt: TGCGCCAGCAGCCAACCTACCGGCGGGTCCGAAGCTCCCCTCCACTTT
j_gene: TRBJ1-1; d_gene: .; v_gene: TRBV3-1/TRBV3-2; abundance: .; CDR3aa: CASSQTGANTEAFF; CDR3nt: TGTGCCAGCAGCCAAACTGGAGCGAACACTGAAGCTTTCTTT
j_gene: TRBJ1-5; d_gene: .; v_gene: TRBV6-2/TRBV6-3; abundance: .; CDR3aa: CASSQEASVSNQPQHF; CDR3nt: TGTGCCAGCAGTCAAGAAGCATCGGTTAGCAATCAGCCCCAGCATTTT
j_gene: TRBJ2-3; d_gene: TRBD2; v_gene: TRBV9; abundance: .; CDR3aa: CASSVGRGAVADTQYF; CDR3nt: TGTGCCAGCAGCGTAGGGCGGGGGGCCGTTGCAGATACGCAGTATTTT
j_gene: TRBJ1-2; d_gene: TRBD1; v_gene: TRBV15; abundance: once; CDR3aa: CATSREPPQGVKDYGYTF; CDR3nt: TGTGCCACCAGCAGAGAGCCCCCCCAGGGGGTAAAGGACTATGGCTACACCTTC
j_gene: TRBJ1-1; d_gene: .; v_gene: TRBV20-1; abundance: .; CDR3aa: CSASSGRTEAFF; CDR3nt: TGCAGTGCTAGTAGCGGTCGCACTGAAGCTTTCTTT
j_gene: TRBJ2-1; d_gene: TRBD2; v_gene: TRBV5-8; abundance: .; CDR3aa: CASSLRTSGRYNEQFF; CDR3nt: TGTGCCAGCAGCTTGCGGACTAGCGGACGTTACAATGAGCAGTTCTTC
j_gene: TRBJ2-1; d_gene: TRBD2; v_gene: TRBV11-3; abundance: .; CDR3aa: CASSRAGGPYNEQFF; CDR3nt: TGTGCCAGCAGCCGGGCGGGGGGCCCGTACAATGAGCAGTTCTTC
j_gene: TRBJ2-7; d_gene: TRBD2; v_gene: TRBV27; abundance: few; CDR3aa: CASSLGAGGSYEQYF; CDR3nt: TGTGCCAGCAGTTTAGGAGCGGGAGGGTCCTACGAGCAGTACTTC
j_gene: TRBJ1-2; d_gene: .; v_gene: TRBV15; abundance: .; CDR3aa: CATSNFITTASYGYTF; CDR3nt: TGTGCCACCAGCAACTTCATAACGACAGCTTCCTATGGCTACACCTTC
j_gene: TRBJ1-5; d_gene: TRBD1; v_gene: TRBV7-2; abundance: .; CDR3aa: CASSRQGTQPQHF; CDR3nt: TGTGCCAGCAGCCGACAGGGTACTCAGCCCCAGCATTTT
j_gene: TRBJ2-1; d_gene: .; v_gene: TRBV7-3; abundance: once; CDR3aa: CASSLTSGVSSYNEQFF; CDR3nt: TGTGCCAGCAGCTTAACGTCGGGAGTTAGCTCCTACAATGAGCAGTTCTTC
j_gene: TRBJ1-4; d_gene: .; v_gene: TRBV4-1; abundance: .; CDR3aa: CASSQVTGLDEKLFF; CDR3nt: TGCGCCAGCAGCCAGGTAACAGGGTTGGATGAAAAACTGTTTTTT
j_gene: TRBJ1-1; d_gene: .; v_gene: TRBV6-2/TRBV6-3; abundance: once; CDR3aa: CASSGTGSTEAFF; CDR3nt: TGTGCCAGCAGCGGTACAGGGAGCACTGAAGCTTTCTTT
j_gene: TRBJ2-2; d_gene: TRBD2; v_gene: TRBV18; abundance: .; CDR3aa: CASSRTGGLSTGELFF; CDR3nt: TGTGCCAGCTCCAGGACGGGAGGGCTAAGCACCGGGGAGCTGTTTTTT
j_gene: TRBJ2-7; d_gene: .; v_gene: TRBV19; abundance: .; CDR3aa: CASSVAGQNSYEQYF; CDR3nt: TGTGCCAGTAGTGTAGCGGGACAGAACTCCTACGAGCAGTACTTC
j_gene: TRBJ2-2; d_gene: TRBD1; v_gene: TRBV7-9; abundance: .; CDR3aa: CASTQDRVITGELFF; CDR3nt: TGTGCCAGCACCCAGGACAGGGTAATCACCGGGGAGCTGTTTTTT
j_gene: TRBJ1-2; d_gene: TRBD1; v_gene: TRBV12-5; abundance: .; CDR3aa: CASGTTGVGYTF; CDR3nt: TGTGCTAGTGGCACAACAGGGGTAGGCTACACCTTC
j_gene: TRBJ2-7; d_gene: TRBD1; v_gene: TRBV9; abundance: .; CDR3aa: CASSVGGQHYEQYF; CDR3nt: TGTGCCAGCAGCGTAGGGGGACAGCACTACGAGCAGTACTTC
j_gene: TRBJ2-7; d_gene: .; v_gene: TRBV5-1; abundance: .; CDR3aa: CASSLAGEKQYF; CDR3nt: TGCGCCAGCAGCTTGGCTGGGGAGAAGCAGTACTTC
j_gene: TRBJ2-7; d_gene: TRBD1; v_gene: TRBV10-1; abundance: .; CDR3aa: CASSVDRGRYEQYF; CDR3nt: TGCGCCAGCAGCGTGGACAGGGGGCGCTACGAGCAGTACTTC
j_gene: TRBJ2-7; d_gene: .; v_gene: TRBV28; abundance: .; CDR3aa: CASSLIGEQYF; CDR3nt: TGTGCCAGCAGCTTAATCGGCGAGCAGTACTTC
j_gene: TRBJ1-2; d_gene: TRBD1; v_gene: TRBV13; abundance: .; CDR3aa: CASSLWGQGNYGYTF; CDR3nt: TGTGCCAGCAGCTTATGGGGACAGGGAAACTATGGCTACACCTTC